Presented here are 5 T cell receptor beta chains from one specimen sequenced in a study of T cell responses to AZD1222 COVID-19 vaccine. Data came from immunoSEQ multiplex PCR; TCRdb stores just in-frame clones and leaves some out. Altogether about 140,000 clones are present, around 90% being singletons, with the ten largest covering more than 5.5%. The sequencing here drew on peripheral blood, taken on day 0 of AZD1222 vaccination. The receptor set was obtained from an adult in good health.

CDR3 coding DNA: TGTGCCAGCAGTCCTAGCGACGCGCTCCTCATCCAGTTCTTC. Residues: CASSPSDALLIQFF. J is TRBJ2-1 and V is TRBV28; possibly TRBD2 for D (6 bases). Trimming pared 5 bases from V and 13 bases from J, leaving 21 bases between. CDR3 length equals 14 residues. CDR1 is MDHEN and CDR2 is SYDVKM in the germline V gene.

This clone was counted once. The V gene is TRBV18, the J gene TRBJ1-4, with a weak D call TRBD1 (6 bases). The CDR3 covers 15 residues. With 3 bases removed from V and 3 bases from J, the gap between germline ends came to 11 bases. Looked up from germline, CDR1 is KGHSH and CDR2 is LQKENI. CDR3 amino acids: CASSPWTDPNEKLFF. The CDR3 DNA sequence: TGTGCCAGCTCACCTTGGACAGACCCTAATGAAAAACTGTTTTTT.

The V call is TRBV7-3, the J call TRBJ2-1; D unresolved. This CDR3 has 13 residues. The germline gives CDR1 SGHTA, CDR2 FQGTGA. V was cut by 5 bases and J by 6 bases, with 11 bases left in between. CDR3 DNA sequence: TGTGCCAGCAGCCCTAAACTGGGCAATGAGCAGTTCTTC. Protein product: CASSPKLGNEQFF.

The genes are TRBV7-2 and TRBJ2-3, with D possibly matching TRBD2 (5 bases). V lost 1 base to trimming and J lost 0 bases, with 11 bases between them. The germline CDR1 and CDR2 sequences are SGHTA and FQGNSA. The CDR3 runs to 16 residues. The CDR3 DNA follows: TGTGCCAGCAGCTTAGGAACGGGATACAGCACAGATACGCAGTATTTT. As protein: CASSLGTGYSTDTQYF.

The chain recombines TRBV28 with TRBJ2-7; D may be TRBD1 (6 bases). V gave up 7 bases and J gave up 1 base, with 20 bases separating them. The CDR3 covers 16 residues. Germline V lookup: CDR1 MDHEN, CDR2 SYDVKM. In DNA form, the CDR3 reads TGTGCCAGCATTCCCTATGCCGCACAGGGTTCCTACGAGCAGTACTTC. Amino acids: CASIPYAAQGSYEQYF.